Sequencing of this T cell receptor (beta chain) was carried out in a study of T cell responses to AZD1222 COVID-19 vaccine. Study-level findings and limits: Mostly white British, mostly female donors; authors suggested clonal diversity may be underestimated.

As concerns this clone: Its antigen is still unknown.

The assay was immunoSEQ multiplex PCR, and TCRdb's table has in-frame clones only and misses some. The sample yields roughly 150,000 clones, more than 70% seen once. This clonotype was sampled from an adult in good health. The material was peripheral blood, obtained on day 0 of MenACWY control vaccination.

The CDR3, as DNA: TGCAGCGTTGAACTGGTCGGCTACACCTTC. Residues: CSVELVGYTF. This chain joins TRBV29-1 and TRBJ1-2; unclear D gene. The CDR3 is 10 residues long. Trimming stripped 2 bases from V and 8 bases from J, with 6 bases between. Germline CDR1 is SQVTM and CDR2 is ANQGSEA.